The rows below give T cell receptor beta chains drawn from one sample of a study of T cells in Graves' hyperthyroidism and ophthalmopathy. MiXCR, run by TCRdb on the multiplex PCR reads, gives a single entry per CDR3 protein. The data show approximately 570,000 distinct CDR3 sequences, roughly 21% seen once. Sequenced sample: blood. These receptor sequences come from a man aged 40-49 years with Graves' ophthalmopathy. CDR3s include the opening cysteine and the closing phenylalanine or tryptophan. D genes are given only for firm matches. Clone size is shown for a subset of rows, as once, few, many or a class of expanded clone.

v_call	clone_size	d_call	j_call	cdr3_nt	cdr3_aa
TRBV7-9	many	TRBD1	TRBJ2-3	TGTGCCAGCAGCCGGGACAGGGCATGGAGCACAGATACGCAGTATTTT	CASSRDRAWSTDTQYF
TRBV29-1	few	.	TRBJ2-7	TGCAGCGTGCTTACCGGGTCATTCTACGAGCAGTACTTC	CSVLTGSFYEQYF
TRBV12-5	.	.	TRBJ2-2	TGTGCTAGTGGTTCCGGCAGCCTGAACACCGGGGAGCTGTTTTTT	CASGSGSLNTGELFF
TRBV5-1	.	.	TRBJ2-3	TGCGCCAGCAGCCCCCTCGTAACCACAGATACGCAGTATTTT	CASSPLVTTDTQYF
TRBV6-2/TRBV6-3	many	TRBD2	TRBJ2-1	TGTGCCAGCAGTTATACTAGCGGGAGTTCAGATGAGCAGTTCTTC	CASSYTSGSSDEQFF
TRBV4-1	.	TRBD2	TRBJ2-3	TGCGCCAGCAGTCGGACTAGCGGGGGATCGAGCACAGATACGCAGTATTTT	CASSRTSGGSSTDTQYF
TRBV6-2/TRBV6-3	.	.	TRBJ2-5	TGTGCCAGCACCCACAGGAGTCGGGAGACCCAGTACTTC	CASTHRSRETQYF
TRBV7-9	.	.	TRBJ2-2	TGTGCCAGCAGCTTACTGCGACAGTTGAACACCGGGGAGCTGTTTTTT	CASSLLRQLNTGELFF
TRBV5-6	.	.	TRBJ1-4	TGTGCCAGCAGCTTGACGACGAGGGGTCATGAAAAACTGTTTTTT	CASSLTTRGHEKLFF
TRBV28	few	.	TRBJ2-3	TGTGCCAGCAGTCGACCCCGGGATACGCAGTATTTT	CASSRPRDTQYF
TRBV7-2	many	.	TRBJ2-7	TGTGCCAGCAGCGATCCGGGACTCGCCGCCTACGAGCAGTACTTC	CASSDPGLAAYEQYF
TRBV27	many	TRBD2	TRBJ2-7	TGTGCCAGCAGCCCGGGACTAGCGGGGCACGAGCAGTACTTC	CASSPGLAGHEQYF
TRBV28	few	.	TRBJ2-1	TGTGCCACCACTGGGTTTCCGTATGATGAGCAGTTCTTC	CATTGFPYDEQFF
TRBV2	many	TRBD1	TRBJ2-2	TGTGCCAGCAGCGACAGGGTTCGGACCGGGGAGCTGTTTTTT	CASSDRVRTGELFF
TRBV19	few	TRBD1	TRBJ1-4	TGTGCCAGTAGTGCCCCCGGGACAGGGGATGAAAAACTGTTTTTT	CASSAPGTGDEKLFF
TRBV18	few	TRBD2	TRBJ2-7	TGTGCCAGCTCACCAATCAGGGCGGGGGGAAACTCCTACGAGCAGTACTTC	CASSPIRAGGNSYEQYF
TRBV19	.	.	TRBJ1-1	TGTGCCAGTAACCCTTCTGGTTGGACTGAAGCTTTCTTT	CASNPSGWTEAFF
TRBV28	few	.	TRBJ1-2	TGTGCCAGCAGTCCCAACGGACAGTTTGGTAATTATGGCTACACCTTC	CASSPNGQFGNYGYTF
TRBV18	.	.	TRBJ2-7	TGTGCCAGCTCACCACTCCGGTCAGAACTATTCTACGAGCAGTACTTC	CASSPLRSELFYEQYF
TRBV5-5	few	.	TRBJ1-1	TGTGCCAGCAGTTCTACTTATACTGAAGCTTTCTTT	CASSSTYTEAFF
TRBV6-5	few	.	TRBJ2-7	TGTGCCAGCAGTTACTCCAGACAAGCCGGGCAGTACTTC	CASSYSRQAGQYF
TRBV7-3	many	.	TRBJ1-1	TGTGCCAGCAGTTCAAGGAGGAACACTGAAGCTTTCTTT	CASSSRRNTEAFF
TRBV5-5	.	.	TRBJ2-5	TGTGCCAGCAGCTTGGGGGGCACAGGCACCGAGACCCAGTACTTC	CASSLGGTGTETQYF